Listed here is a single TCR beta chain. From germline, CDR1 is LGHNA and CDR2 YNFKEQ. V shed 3 bases and J 2 bases; nucleotides not matched to a gene: 6. The CDR3 extends over 15 amino acids. The data were obtained in a study of blood T cell repertoires in COVID-19. About the study: Spain, Italy and the United States supplied samples that represented acute and convalescent COVID-19. Sample material is recorded as cDNA or gDNA derived from T cells, B-cell-depleted T cells, or PBMCs.

Per the original methods: Amplification with reference gene primers provided the estimates of nucleated cell counts. The table came from immunoSEQ multiplex PCR; TCRdb's copy has only in-frame clones and leaves some out. V, J and clone size reflect that table, while D and trimming were determined from the DNA. The sample consists of roughly 280,000 clones, 75% to 90% of them appearing once. The chain has TRBV4-2 and TRBJ2-7, with 8 bases that match TRBD2. The specimen sequenced was peripheral blood. The receptor was derived from an older woman with acute or convalescent COVID-19. The CDR3 DNA is TGTGCCAGCAGCCATGTTAGCGGGGAGGCCTACGAGCAGTACTTC. It is translated as CASSHVSGEAYEQYF.